These T cell receptor beta chains were read from a single sample in a study of T cells in Graves' hyperthyroidism and ophthalmopathy. TCRdb reanalysed the multiplex PCR reads using MiXCR and keeps one entry per CDR3 protein. The data show roughly 570,000 distinct CDR3 sequences, with 15% to 18% seen just once and around 7.3% held by the top ten. The source material was blood. The source is a woman in her 30s with Graves' hyperthyroidism. CDR3s leave out the opening cysteine and the closing phenylalanine or tryptophan. The D gene is left open where the match is weak.

.	TRBJ1-1	TRBV10-2	ASSEMGVGDTEAF
.	TRBJ2-1	TRBV7-9	ASSLQGTNNEQF
TRBD1	TRBJ1-2	TRBV12-3/TRBV12-4	ASSFSTGESGYT
.	TRBJ2-1	TRBV7-9	ASSLPVTTNNEQF
TRBD2	TRBJ2-3	TRBV13	ASRNSLAGVKY
.	TRBJ2-7	TRBV12-3/TRBV12-4	ASSWVGGRSYEQY
.	TRBJ1-1	TRBV18	ASSPGQSTEAF
.	TRBJ2-7	TRBV29-1	SVESSGTSYEQY
TRBD1	TRBJ2-7	TRBV4-1	ASSQEGTAFYEQY
.	TRBJ2-3	TRBV18	ASSPTRAPTDTQY
TRBD1	TRBJ2-7	TRBV7-9	ASRYDRAGYEQY
TRBD1	TRBJ2-3	TRBV24-1	ATSDFETGSADTQY
TRBD2	TRBJ2-7	TRBV20-1	SAMTSYYEQY
TRBD2	TRBJ2-7	TRBV11-2	ASSLSGTSGNSYEQY
TRBD1	TRBJ2-3	TRBV5-1	ASSPGQEFTDTQY
.	TRBJ1-1	TRBV7-2	ASSGGGRYTEAF
.	TRBJ1-1	TRBV3-1	ASSLRGLAPEAF
.	TRBJ1-4	TRBV12-3/TRBV12-4	ASSFTPTNGKLF
.	TRBJ1-1	TRBV18	ASSPARV
.	TRBJ2-1	TRBV6-7	ASSYGRDFNEQF
.	TRBJ2-7	TRBV2	ASSKQGLEQY
.	TRBJ2-1	TRBV12-5	ASGFVEQF
TRBD2	TRBJ2-3	TRBV3-1	ASSQDQGLAEPPTDTQY
.	TRBJ1-1	TRBV13	ASSLTPIDRKNTEAF
.	TRBJ1-5	TRBV2	ASSVSVGNQPQH
TRBD1	TRBJ1-4	TRBV27	ASGFTPGQGNEKLF
.	TRBJ2-1	TRBV7-2	ASSLGGASDYNEQF
.	TRBJ1-6	TRBV18	ASSPRSGENSPLH
.	TRBJ1-5	TRBV10-3	ASSGEPDQPQH
.	TRBJ2-5	TRBV18	ASSPPTVNQETQY
.	TRBJ1-2	TRBV7-3	ASSPGAGPYGYT
TRBD1	TRBJ1-1	TRBV6-1	ASSSPRTGRTEAF
.	TRBJ1-1	TRBV12-3/TRBV12-4	ASSFRSRGAF
TRBD2	TRBJ2-7	TRBV4-1	ASSQVSGGSGEQY
TRBD1	TRBJ2-2	TRBV29-1	SANRGTGELF
.	TRBJ2-1	TRBV18	ASSPSSYGSNEQF
.	TRBJ2-7	TRBV12-3/TRBV12-4	ASSLGAGLYEQY
TRBD1	TRBJ1-5	TRBV19	ASSPRTGGAEQPQH
.	TRBJ1-3	TRBV7-9	ASSFLVRDGNTIY
TRBD1	TRBJ2-2	TRBV7-2	ASSPGTAGTGELF
TRBD1	TRBJ2-7	TRBV19	ASSGRQGDTYEQY
.	TRBJ1-1	TRBV6-1	ASTTGLLGGTEAF
TRBD1	TRBJ1-5	TRBV7-6	ASSPGQGVPWH
.	TRBJ2-2	TRBV5-1	ASSLELTGELF
TRBD2	TRBJ2-3	TRBV12-3/TRBV12-4	ASSFYREGGTDTQY
.	TRBJ2-7	TRBV11-2	ASSIKQGSYEQY
.	TRBJ2-7	TRBV6-1	ASSKRTETYEQY
.	TRBJ2-7	TRBV3-1	ASSLQRISYEQY
.	TRBJ2-3	TRBV10-3	AISESDNTDTQY
.	TRBJ1-1	TRBV4-3	ASSQDRAVNTEAF
TRBD2	TRBJ2-7	TRBV5-1	ASSREREAVEQY
TRBD1	TRBJ1-1	TRBV12-3/TRBV12-4	ASSRQGIHMNTEAF
TRBD2	TRBJ2-1	TRBV19	ASSILGGRGEQF
TRBD1	TRBJ2-2	TRBV6-5	ASSYWTGGNTGELF
.	TRBJ1-3	TRBV19	ASKRDILGNTIY